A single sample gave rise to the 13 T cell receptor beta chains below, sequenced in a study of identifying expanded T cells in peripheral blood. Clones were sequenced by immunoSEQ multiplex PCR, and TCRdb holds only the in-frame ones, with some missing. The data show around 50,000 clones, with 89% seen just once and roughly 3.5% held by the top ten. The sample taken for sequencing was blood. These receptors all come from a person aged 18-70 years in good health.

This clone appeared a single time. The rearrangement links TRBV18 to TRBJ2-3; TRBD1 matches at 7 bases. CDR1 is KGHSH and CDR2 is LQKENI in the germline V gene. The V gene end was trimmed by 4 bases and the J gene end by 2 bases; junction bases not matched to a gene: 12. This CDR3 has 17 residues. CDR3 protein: CASSRALPGQSTDTQYF. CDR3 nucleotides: TGTGCCAGCTCACGGGCTTTGCCGGGACAGTCCACAGATACGCAGTATTTT.

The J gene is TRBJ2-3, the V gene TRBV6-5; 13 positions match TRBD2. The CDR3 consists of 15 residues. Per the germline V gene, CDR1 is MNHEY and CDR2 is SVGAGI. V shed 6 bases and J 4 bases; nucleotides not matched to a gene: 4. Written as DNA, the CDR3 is TGTGCCAGCAGCCCAACTAGCGGGGGGGCAGATACGCAGTATTTT. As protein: CASSPTSGGADTQYF.

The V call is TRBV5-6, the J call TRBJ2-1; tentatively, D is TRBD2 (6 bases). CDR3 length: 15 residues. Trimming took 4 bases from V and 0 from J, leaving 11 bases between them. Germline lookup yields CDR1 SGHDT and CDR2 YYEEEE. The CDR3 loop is CASSRGRTSYNEQFF. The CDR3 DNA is TGTGCCAGCAGCCGTGGGAGGACCTCCTACAATGAGCAGTTCTTC.

The CDR3 bases are TGTGCCAGCAGCTCCTATAATTCACCCCTCCACTTT. Its translation: CASSSYNSPLHF. The V call is TRBV5-8, the J call TRBJ1-6, with no clear D. Per the germline V gene, CDR1 is SGHTS and CDR2 is YDEGEE. V was cut by 3 bases and J by 2 bases, with 0 bases left in between. The CDR3 totals 12 residues. The entire variable domain, with the rest obtained from reference TRBV5-8 and TRBJ1-6, is as follows: EAGVTQSPTHLIKTRGQQATLRCSPISGHTSVYWYQQALGLGLQFLLWYDEGEERNRGNFPPRFSGRQFPNYSSELNVNALELEDSALYLCASSSYNSPLHFGNGTRLTVT.

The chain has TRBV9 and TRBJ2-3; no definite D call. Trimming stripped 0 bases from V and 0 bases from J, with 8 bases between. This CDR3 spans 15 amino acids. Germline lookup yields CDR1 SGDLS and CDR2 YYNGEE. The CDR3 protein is CASSVVASSTDTQYF. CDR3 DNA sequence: TGTGCCAGCAGCGTAGTCGCATCTAGCACAGATACGCAGTATTTT.

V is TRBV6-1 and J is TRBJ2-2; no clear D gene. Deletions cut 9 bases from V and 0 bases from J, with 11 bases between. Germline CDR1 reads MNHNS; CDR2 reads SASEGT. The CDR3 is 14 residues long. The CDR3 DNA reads TGTGCCAGTGGTAAAGGCCCGAACACCGGGGAGCTGTTTTTT. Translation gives CASGKGPNTGELFF.

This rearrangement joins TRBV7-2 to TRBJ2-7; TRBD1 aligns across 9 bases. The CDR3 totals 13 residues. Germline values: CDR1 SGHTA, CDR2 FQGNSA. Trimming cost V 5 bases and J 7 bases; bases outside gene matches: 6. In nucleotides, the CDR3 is TGTGCCAGCAGCGAACAGGGGGCGCGTGAGCAGTACTTC. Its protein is CASSEQGAREQYF.

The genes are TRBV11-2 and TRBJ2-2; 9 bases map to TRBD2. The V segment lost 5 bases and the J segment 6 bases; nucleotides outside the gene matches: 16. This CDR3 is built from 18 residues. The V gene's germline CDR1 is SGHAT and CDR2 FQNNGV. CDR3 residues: CASSPRIGSGGFAGELFF. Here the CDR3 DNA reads TGTGCCAGCAGCCCCCGTATTGGTAGCGGGGGTTTTGCCGGGGAGCTGTTTTTT.

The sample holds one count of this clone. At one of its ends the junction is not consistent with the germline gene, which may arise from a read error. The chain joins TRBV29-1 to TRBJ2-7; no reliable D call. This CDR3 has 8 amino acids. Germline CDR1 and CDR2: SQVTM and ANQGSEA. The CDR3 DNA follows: TGCAGCGTTGAACCCCGGAGCTTC. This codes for CSVEPRSF.

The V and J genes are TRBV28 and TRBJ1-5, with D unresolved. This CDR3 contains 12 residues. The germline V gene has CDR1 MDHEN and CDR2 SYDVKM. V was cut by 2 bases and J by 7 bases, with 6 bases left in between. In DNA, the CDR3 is TGTGCCAGCAGTTTAATGGACCAGCCCCAGCATTTT. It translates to CASSLMDQPQHF.

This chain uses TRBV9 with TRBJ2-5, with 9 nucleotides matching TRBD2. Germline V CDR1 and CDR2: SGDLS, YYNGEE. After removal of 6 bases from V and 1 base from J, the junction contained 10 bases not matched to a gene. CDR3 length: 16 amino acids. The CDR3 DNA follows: TGTGCCAGCACTGCGACTAGCGGTGGGCTCCAAGAGACCCAGTACTTC. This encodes CASTATSGGLQETQYF.

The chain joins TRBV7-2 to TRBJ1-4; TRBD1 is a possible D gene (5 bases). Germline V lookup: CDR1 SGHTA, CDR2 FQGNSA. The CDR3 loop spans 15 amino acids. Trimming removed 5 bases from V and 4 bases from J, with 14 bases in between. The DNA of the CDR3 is TGTGCCAGCAGCCCACAGACAGAAATTAATGAAAAACTGTTTTTT. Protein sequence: CASSPQTEINEKLFF. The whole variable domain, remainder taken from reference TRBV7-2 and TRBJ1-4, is GAGVSQSPSNKVTEKGKDVELRCDPISGHTALYWYRQSLGQGLEFLIYFQGNSAPDKSGLPSDRFSAERTGGSVSTLTIQRTQQEDSAVYLCASSPQTEINEKLFFGSGTQLSVL.

The CDR3, as DNA: TGTGCCAGCAGTGAAGAACAGGGATTTACCTACGAGCAGTACTTC. It yields the protein CASSEEQGFTYEQYF. The chain is built from TRBV6-1 and TRBJ2-7; the D gene is possibly TRBD1 (6 bases). This CDR3 spans 15 amino acids. Trimming cost V 1 base and J 2 bases, with 12 bases left between them. Per germline, CDR1 MNHNS and CDR2 SASEGT.